This is a list of T cell receptor beta chains from one sample in a study of blood T cell repertoires in COVID-19. Some clones are missing from TCRdb's copy, which holds only in-frame ones; the method was immunoSEQ multiplex PCR. This table has some 380,000 clones, roughly 77% appearing once. Sequenced: peripheral blood. Source of these receptors: a human donor with acute or convalescent COVID-19. The donor label of this sample is uncertain. CDR3s include the opening cysteine and the closing phenylalanine or tryptophan. A D gene is named only where the DNA matches it firmly. Size is stated for part of the rows, as once, few or many counts, or as a class when the clone is expanded.

d_call,j_call,v_call,clone_size,cdr3_nt,cdr3_aa
TRBD2,TRBJ2-7,TRBV27,few,TGTGCCAGCAGTTTGTGGGGGGCTAGCGGGAGCTACGAGCAGTACTTC,CASSLWGASGSYEQYF
.,TRBJ2-7,TRBV5-5,.,TGTGCCAGCAGCTTATCTTTTGGTGGACCAACGGGAACCTACGAGCAGTACTTC,CASSLSFGGPTGTYEQYF
.,TRBJ1-5,TRBV28,.,TGTGCCAGCAGTTCACTTCAGGGTGTCAGCAATCAGCCCCAGCATTTT,CASSSLQGVSNQPQHF
TRBD2,TRBJ2-3,TRBV19,.,TGTGCCACCACGGGACTAGTCAGAGATACGCAGTATTTT,CATTGLVRDTQYF
.,TRBJ1-2,TRBV6-5,.,TGTGCCAGCAGTTACGCTACAGGGCTCGGCTACACCTTC,CASSYATGLGYTF
.,TRBJ1-1,TRBV7-8,.,TGTGCCAGCAGCTTAGTTCAGGGGCATATCACTGAAGCTTTCTTT,CASSLVQGHITEAFF
TRBD1,TRBJ1-1,TRBV11-2,once,TGTGCCAGCAGCTTAGATTGGACAGGGTCAAACACTGAAGCTTTCTTT,CASSLDWTGSNTEAFF
TRBD1,TRBJ2-7,TRBV28,few,TGTGCCAGCAGTTTAAGTTGGCAGGGGGAGTACTTC,CASSLSWQGEYF
.,TRBJ1-4,TRBV6-5,.,TGTGCCAGCAGTTACTCCGGGGGGTTAAATGAAAAACTGTTTTTT,CASSYSGGLNEKLFF
.,TRBJ1-1,TRBV5-4,.,TGTGCCAGCAGCTTGGGGACCGGGACACCCCTTGAAGCTTTCTTT,CASSLGTGTPLEAFF
TRBD2,TRBJ2-3,TRBV6-1,.,TGTGCCAGCAGTGAAATACTAGCGGGAATTACAGATACGCAGTATTTT,CASSEILAGITDTQYF
.,TRBJ2-5,TRBV21-1,.,TGTGCCAGCAGCAAACGGGGGACAGGGTTGGAAGAGACCCAGTACTTC,CASSKRGTGLEETQYF
TRBD1,TRBJ1-6,TRBV4-1,.,TGCGCCAGCAGCCATGGACAGGGGGCAAGGGGATCACCCCTCCACTTT,CASSHGQGARGSPLHF
.,TRBJ2-1,TRBV9,.,TGTGCCAGCAGCGTAGTCGGTAGCTCCATCTACAATGAGCAGTTCTTC,CASSVVGSSIYNEQFF
.,TRBJ2-7,TRBV19,.,TGTGCCAGTAGTATTTTGGGAGGCGAGCAGTACTTC,CASSILGGEQYF
TRBD1,TRBJ1-2,TRBV5-5,.,TGTGCCAGCAGATTGACAGGGGCGGGCGGCTACACCTTC,CASRLTGAGGYTF
TRBD1,TRBJ1-2,TRBV6-5,few,TGTGCCAGCACCGAGACAGGGTGGTACTATGGCTACACCTTC,CASTETGWYYGYTF
.,TRBJ2-5,TRBV5-1,.,TGCGCCAGCAGCTTGGCCCGTGAGACCCAGTACTTC,CASSLARETQYF
.,TRBJ1-4,TRBV5-4,.,TGTGCCAGCAGCTTCGGAGGTTCTAATGAAAAACTGTTTTTT,CASSFGGSNEKLFF
.,TRBJ1-5,TRBV7-9,.,TGTGCCAGCAGCTTGTACGGTAGCAATCAGCCCCAGCATTTT,CASSLYGSNQPQHF
.,TRBJ2-3,TRBV24-1,few,TGTGCCACCAGTGATTGGGGGACTGCTAGCACAGATACGCAGTATTTT,CATSDWGTASTDTQYF
.,TRBJ2-7,TRBV28,.,TGTGCCAGCAGCCGCGTACCCCCTTACGAGCAGTACTTC,CASSRVPPYEQYF
TRBD1,TRBJ1-5,TRBV28,.,TGTGCCAGCAGCACACCGACAGGGTGGGGGAATCAGCCCCAGCATTTT,CASSTPTGWGNQPQHF
.,TRBJ1-5,TRBV10-3,.,TGTGCCATCAGTGAGTCGGGCAGTTATAGCAATCAGCCCCAGCATTTT,CAISESGSYSNQPQHF
TRBD2,TRBJ2-2,TRBV27,.,TGTGCCAGCAGTCTCCCCCAAGGAGTTGGCGGGAGGCCGGAGCTGTTTTTT,CASSLPQGVGGRPELFF
TRBD2,TRBJ2-1,TRBV19,once,TGTGCCAGTAGTCCCTGGTCCGGGACTAGCGGGAGAGGCGCCTACAATGAGCAGTTCTTC,CASSPWSGTSGRGAYNEQFF
.,TRBJ2-7,TRBV7-2,.,TGTGCCAGCAGCTTAGTTCCAGACAGGTCGACCTACGAGCAGTACTTC,CASSLVPDRSTYEQYF
.,TRBJ1-4,TRBV10-1,.,TGCGCCAGCAGTCCCTTGGGGGGGCCCCCTGAAAAACTGTTTTTT,CASSPLGGPPEKLFF
.,TRBJ2-7,TRBV28,.,TGTGCCAGCAGTTTAAACCCCCTGGGGGCCGCTTACGAGCAGTACTTC,CASSLNPLGAAYEQYF